A single sample is the source of the 30 T cell receptor beta chains below, sequenced in a study of a mutant IDH1 vaccine in newly diagnosed glioma. Sequenced by immunoSEQ multiplex PCR; TCRdb stores in-frame clones only, minus some. The sample yields about 68,000 clones, 79% seen once. Stated time point: baseline, week 1 (first vaccination visit). Treatment specified: pre-vaccination baseline after standard-of-care therapy. The specimen comprised PBMCs, sampled from a glioma patient treated with radiotherapy, temozolomide or both. The receptors come from a man aged 50 to 60 with glioma.

The rearrangement joins TRBV7-9 to TRBJ2-1, with 7 bases matching TRBD1. The V gene's germline CDR1 is SEHNR and CDR2 FQNEAQ (reference sequence). Trimming took 4 bases from V and 3 from J; bases not matched to a gene: 9. CDR3 length: 16 residues. CDR3 sequence reads: CASSYKTGDIYNEQFF. CDR3 in DNA: TGTGCCAGCAGCTACAAAACAGGGGATATCTACAATGAGCAGTTCTTC. Supplemented by reference TRBV7-9 and TRBJ2-1, the full variable domain reads DTGVSQNPRHKITKRGQNVTFRCDPISEHNRLYWYRQTLGQGPEFLTYFQNEAQLEKSRLLSDRFSAERPKGSFSTLEIQRTEQGDSAMYLCASSYKTGDIYNEQFFGPGTRLTVL.

The chain has TRBV5-1 and TRBJ1-5; D is ambiguous. V dropped 0 bases and J dropped 9 bases, with 13 bases sitting between them. The germline V gene has CDR1 SGHRS and CDR2 YFSETQ. This CDR3 region has 14 residues. The CDR3 DNA follows: TGCGCCAGCAGCTTGGACTCTTCTCCCGGGCCCCAGCATTTT. It encodes CASSLDSSPGPQHF.

The V call is TRBV27, the J call TRBJ1-5, with D possibly TRBD1 on 5 matching bases. The CDR3 runs 13 residues. Germline loops: CDR1 MNHEY, CDR2 SMNVEV (reference sequence). V was trimmed by 8 bases and J by 7 bases, leaving 15 bases between them. The CDR3 DNA follows: TGTGCCAGCGGCCTCGGGGCAGGGCAGCCCCAGCATTTT. It specifies CASGLGAGQPQHF.

The chain couples TRBV6-5 to TRBJ2-5; 12 bases match TRBD2. This CDR3 spans 15 amino acids. V gave up 6 bases and J gave up 7 bases; unmatched junction bases: 9. Per the germline V gene, CDR1 is MNHEY and CDR2 is SVGAGI. The CDR3 DNA follows: TGTGCCAGCAGCCCCGCGGGACTAGCGGGTGGGACCCAGTACTTC. It translates to CASSPAGLAGGTQYF.

The CDR3 loop reads CASSLSGFGNQPQHF. The CDR3 DNA follows: TGTGCCAGCAGCTTATCAGGATTTGGCAATCAGCCCCAGCATTTT. The V gene is TRBV7-2, the J gene TRBJ1-5; no clear D. The CDR3 consists of 15 residues. The V gene's germline CDR1 is SGHTA and CDR2 FQGNSA. The germline V and J ends were trimmed by 2 bases and 2 bases, with 10 bases remaining between them.

This chain links TRBV9 with TRBJ1-2; D remains ambiguous. CDR3 size: 16 residues. Trimming removed 0 bases from V and 4 bases from J, with 16 bases in between. Germline CDR1 and CDR2: SGDLS and YYNGEE. The CDR3 DNA sequence: TGTGCCAGCAGCGTAGATGTACGGGCCGAACGCTATGGCTACACCTTC. Translated, it gives CASSVDVRAERYGYTF.

The chain carries TRBV6-6 and TRBJ1-5, with TRBD1 matching over 12 bases. CDR3 length equals 15 residues. J was trimmed by 7 bases and V by 5 bases; bases with no gene match: 6. CDR1 is MNHNY, CDR2 SVGAGI, per germline (reference sequence). In DNA form, the CDR3 reads TGTGCCAGCAGTCTCGGGACAGGGGGCAGACAGCCCCAGCATTTT. Translated, it gives CASSLGTGGRQPQHF.

This clone was counted a few times. This chain links TRBV29-1 with TRBJ2-1, with D unclear. The V gene's germline CDR1 is SQVTM and CDR2 ANQGSEA. The CDR3 contains 11 residues. The V end lost 5 bases, the J end lost 6 bases, and 8 bases lay between the germline ends. The CDR3 region is CSVSSVNEQFF. In DNA, the CDR3 is TGCAGCGTTAGCTCTGTCAATGAGCAGTTCTTC.

The chain combines TRBV19 with TRBJ1-5; D not certain. The CDR3 is 12 amino acids. The germline V gene has CDR1 LNHDA and CDR2 SQIVND (reference sequence). V gave up 3 bases and J gave up 6 bases, with 6 bases separating them. The CDR3 region is CASSMTRQPQHF. CDR3 sequence (DNA): TGTGCCAGTAGTATGACCCGTCAGCCCCAGCATTTT.

Only a few counts were recorded for this clone. This chain links TRBV21-1 with TRBJ1-3. TRBV21-1 is marked as a pseudogene. This CDR3 has 12 amino acids. DNA of the CDR3: TGTGCCAGCAGCAAAGGGGGAAACACCATATATTTT. The encoded protein is CASSKGGNTIYF.

The table lists this clone with a few counts. The rearrangement uses TRBV9 and TRBJ1-1; TRBD1 matches at 7 bases. Trimming took 3 bases from V and 2 from J; bases not matched to a gene: 7. This CDR3 has 15 residues. Germline V gives CDR1 SGDLS, CDR2 YYNGEE. The CDR3 sequence: CASSEGGQLNTEAFF. The CDR3 coding sequence is TGTGCCAGCAGCGAGGGGGGACAGTTAAACACTGAAGCTTTCTTT.

The count of this clone is one. The chain couples TRBV7-3 to TRBJ2-2; D is possibly TRBD2 (5 bases). The CDR3 contains 15 residues. Germline V CDR1 and CDR2: SGHTA, FQGTGA. V shed 5 bases and J shed 4 bases, with 14 bases lying between them. The CDR3 region is CASSPNGRATGELFF. The CDR3 region has the DNA TGTGCCAGCAGCCCGAATGGGAGAGCCACCGGGGAGCTGTTTTTT.

The sample holds one count of this clone. The genes are TRBV20-1 and TRBJ2-1; D ambiguous. Trimming shortened V by 0 bases and J by 7 bases, and 4 bases separated the two germline ends. Germline lookup yields CDR1 DFQATT and CDR2 SNEGSKA (reference sequence). CDR3 size: 11 residues. Here the CDR3 DNA reads TGCAGTGCTAGAGACGATAATGAGCAGTTCTTC. Its protein product is CSARDDNEQFF.

The rearrangement joins TRBV6-4 to TRBJ2-2; D tentatively fits TRBD1 or TRBD2 (5 bases each). V lost 6 bases and J lost 6, with 11 bases in between. The CDR3 consists of 13 residues. Per the germline V gene, CDR1 is MRHNA and CDR2 is SNTAGT. Here the CDR3 reads CASRQGEAGELFF. As DNA, the CDR3 is TGTGCCAGCAGGCAGGGAGAGGCCGGGGAGCTGTTTTTT.

The CDR3 is CASSLSAGENYEQYF. The CDR3 DNA is TGTGCCAGCAGTTTATCGGCAGGGGAAAACTACGAGCAGTACTTC. This chain uses TRBV27 with TRBJ2-7; the D gene is possibly TRBD1 (6 bases). Trimming removed 0 bases at V and 3 bases at J, with 12 bases between. This CDR3 has 15 residues. Germline CDR1 reads MNHEY; CDR2 reads SMNVEV (reference sequence).

This chain joins TRBV27 and TRBJ2-7, with 12 nucleotides matching TRBD1. J was trimmed by 6 bases and V by 3 bases; bases with no gene match: 12. CDR1 is MNHEY, CDR2 SMNVEV, per germline (reference sequence). There are 17 residues in the CDR3. The CDR3 DNA sequence: TGTGCCAGCAGTTTTTTCTCGGGGGGACAGGGGGCACGCGAGCAGTACTTC. It codes for CASSFFSGGQGAREQYF.

V and J are TRBV7-3 and TRBJ2-7; 11 positions match TRBD2. The ends lost 5 bases at V and 4 bases at J; junction bases unmatched: 1. The CDR3 runs 13 residues. Looked up from germline, CDR1 is SGHTA and CDR2 is FQGTGA. DNA of the CDR3: TGTGCCAGCAGCCTAGCGGGGGGATACGAGCAGTACTTC. Protein sequence: CASSLAGGYEQYF.

This chain connects TRBV29-1 to TRBJ1-2; TRBD1 matches 9 bases. CDR3 length: 15 amino acids. Unmatched junction bases numbered 9, after V lost 7 bases and J lost 0 bases. In germline, CDR1 is SQVTM, CDR2 ANQGSEA. For the CDR3, the DNA is TGCAGCGCTACGGGACAGGGTGCCTCTAACTATGGCTACACCTTC. Encoded protein: CSATGQGASNYGYTF. Complete variable domain (other parts from reference TRBV29-1 and TRBJ1-2): SAVISQKPSRDICQRGTSLTIQCQVDSQVTMMFWYRQQPGQSLTLIATANQGSEATYESGFVIDKFPISRPNLTFSTLTVSNMSPEDSSIYLCSATGQGASNYGYTFGSGTRLTVV.

The chain carries TRBV20-1 and TRBJ1-2; D ambiguous. CDR1 and CDR2 from the germline V gene are DFQATT and SNEGSKA (reference sequence). The ends were cut back, 6 bases at V and 0 bases at J, with 5 bases in the middle. This CDR3 has 11 residues. The CDR3 DNA follows: TGCAGTGCCGACACTAACTATGGCTACACCTTC. It specifies CSADTNYGYTF.

V and J are TRBV6-5 and TRBJ2-7; perhaps TRBD1 as D (6 bases). The CDR3 runs to 15 residues. The germline gives CDR1 MNHEY, CDR2 SVGAGI. With 2 bases removed from V and 5 bases from J, the gap between germline ends came to 16 bases. CDR3 coding DNA: TGTGCCAGCAGTTACGGGGGCAGACTTAAGGACGAGCAGTACTTC. The encoded protein is CASSYGGRLKDEQYF.

The chain has TRBV5-6 and TRBJ2-7; 10 bases line up with TRBD1. Germline assignment: CDR1 SGHDT and CDR2 YYEEEE. The CDR3 has 16 amino acids. V shed 2 bases and J 3 bases; nucleotides not matched to a gene: 8. The CDR3 sequence is CASSFYSGTGVYEQYF. In DNA, the CDR3 is TGTGCCAGCAGCTTTTATTCCGGGACAGGGGTCTACGAGCAGTACTTC.

The chain employs TRBV7-2 and TRBJ2-3, with TRBD2 identical over 11 bases. The CDR3 runs to 16 residues. Germline trimming cut 3 bases from V and 0 bases from J; bases unmatched to any gene: 2. Germline lookup yields CDR1 SGHTA and CDR2 FQGNSA. The CDR3 coding sequence is TGTGCCAGCAGCTTGACTAGCGGGGTTAGCACAGATACGCAGTATTTT. This codes for CASSLTSGVSTDTQYF. The whole variable domain, filled in from reference TRBV7-2 and TRBJ2-3, reads GAGVSQSPSNKVTEKGKDVELRCDPISGHTALYWYRQSLGQGLEFLIYFQGNSAPDKSGLPSDRFSAERTGGSVSTLTIQRTQQEDSAVYLCASSLTSGVSTDTQYFGPGTRLTVL.

The CDR3 DNA reads TGTGCCAGCAGCGTCTCCGATGGGGCAAGAACAGATACGCAGTATTTT. Translated: CASSVSDGARTDTQYF. V usage is TRBV9 and J usage is TRBJ2-3, with D tentatively TRBD1 (5 bases). The CDR3 has 16 amino acids. Trimming stripped 2 bases from V and 3 bases from J, with 16 bases between. Germline V lookup: CDR1 SGDLS, CDR2 YYNGEE.

The V call is TRBV5-1, the J call TRBJ2-6; D is undetermined. The ends were cut back, 5 bases at V and 4 bases at J, with 7 bases in the middle. The germline V gene has CDR1 SGHRS and CDR2 YFSETQ. The CDR3 length is 13 residues. As DNA, the CDR3 is TGCGCCAGCAGTTCCCCGGGGGCCAACGTCCTGACTTTC. Its translation: CASSSPGANVLTF.

The chain is built from TRBV11-2 and TRBJ1-1; 10 nucleotides line up with TRBD1. V was clipped by 3 bases and J by 11 bases; unmatched bases: 3. CDR1 SGHAT and CDR2 FQNNGV come from the germline V gene. The CDR3 contains 12 residues. The CDR3 DNA is TGTGCCAGCAGCTTGGGACAGGGGACCGCTTTCTTT. It codes for CASSLGQGTAFF.

This clone occurred a few times. The V call is TRBV7-3, the J call TRBJ2-5, with 9 bases fitting TRBD2. The V gene's germline CDR1 is SGHTA and CDR2 FQGTGA. Unmatched junction bases numbered 2, after V lost 5 bases and J lost 1 base. There are 14 residues in the CDR3. The CDR3 bases are TGTGCCAGCAGCAAGCGGGGGGCCCAAGAGACCCAGTACTTC. The encoded protein is CASSKRGAQETQYF.

The chain uses TRBV7-2 and TRBJ1-1; D remains ambiguous. The germline CDR1 and CDR2 sequences are SGHTA and FQGNSA. CDR3 length: 14 residues. The V end lost 5 bases, the J end lost 0 bases, and 10 bases lay between the germline ends. CDR3: CASSLNGLNTEAFF. CDR3 coding DNA: TGTGCCAGCAGCCTAAACGGCTTGAACACTGAAGCTTTCTTT.

The rearrangement uses TRBV4-2 and TRBJ2-1; TRBD1 might be the D (6 bases). Deletions cut 4 bases from V and 10 bases from J, with 11 bases between. Per the germline V gene, CDR1 is LGHNA and CDR2 is YNFKEQ. The CDR3 covers 12 residues. CDR3 in DNA: TGTGCCAGCAGCCCAAGACAGGACGAGCAGTTCTTC. As protein: CASSPRQDEQFF.

The chain combines TRBV5-4 with TRBJ1-1; 9 positions match TRBD1. CDR3 length equals 15 residues. V lost 4 bases and J lost 0; bases outside the gene matches: 4. Germline lookup yields CDR1 SGHNT and CDR2 YYREEE (reference sequence). In nucleotides, the CDR3 is TGTGCCAGCAGCCCGGGACAGGGCCTGAACACTGAAGCTTTCTTT. Protein product: CASSPGQGLNTEAFF.

This chain connects TRBV27 to TRBJ2-1, with D possibly matching TRBD2 (6 bases). CDR1 is MNHEY, CDR2 SMNVEV, per germline (reference sequence). V was trimmed by 7 bases and J by 7 bases, leaving 17 bases between them. This CDR3 has 14 amino acids. CDR3 DNA sequence: TGTGCCAGCACTCCTTATCCCGGAGGGAATGAGCAGTTCTTC. This codes for CASTPYPGGNEQFF.